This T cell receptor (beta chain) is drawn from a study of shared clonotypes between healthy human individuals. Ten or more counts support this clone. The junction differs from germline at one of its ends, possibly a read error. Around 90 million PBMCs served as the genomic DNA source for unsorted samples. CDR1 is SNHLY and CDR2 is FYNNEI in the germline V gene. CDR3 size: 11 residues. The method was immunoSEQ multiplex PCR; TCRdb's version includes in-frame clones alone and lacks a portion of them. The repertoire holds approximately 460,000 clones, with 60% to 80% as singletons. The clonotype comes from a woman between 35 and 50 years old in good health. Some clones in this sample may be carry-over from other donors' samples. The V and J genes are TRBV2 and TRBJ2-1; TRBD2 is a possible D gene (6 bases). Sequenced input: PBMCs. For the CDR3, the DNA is TGTGCCACAGTTTGGCGGGATATTTCGGTCTTC. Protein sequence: CATVWRDISVF.